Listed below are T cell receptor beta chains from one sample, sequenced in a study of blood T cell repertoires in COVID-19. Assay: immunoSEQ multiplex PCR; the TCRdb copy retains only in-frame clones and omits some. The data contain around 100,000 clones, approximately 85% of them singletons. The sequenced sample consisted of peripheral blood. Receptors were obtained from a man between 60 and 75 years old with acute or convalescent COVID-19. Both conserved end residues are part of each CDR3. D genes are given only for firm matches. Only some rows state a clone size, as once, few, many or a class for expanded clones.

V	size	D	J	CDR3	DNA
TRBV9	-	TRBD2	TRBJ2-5	CASSVGLAGGGQETQYF	TGTGCCAGCAGCGTAGGACTAGCGGGGGGCGGTCAAGAGACCCAGTACTTC
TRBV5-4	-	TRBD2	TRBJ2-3	CASSLGLAGRRVGADTQYF	TGTGCCAGCAGCTTGGGATTAGCGGGTCGGCGGGTTGGGGCGGATACGCAGTATTTT
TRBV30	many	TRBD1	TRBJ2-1	CAWEDRGLNEQFF	TGTGCCTGGGAAGACAGGGGGCTTAATGAGCAGTTCTTC
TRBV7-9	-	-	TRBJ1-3	CASSPTASGNTIYF	TGTGCCAGCAGCCCGACAGCCTCTGGAAACACCATATATTTT
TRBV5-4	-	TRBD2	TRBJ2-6	CASSRGGPSGANVLTF	TGTGCCAGCAGCCGCGGGGGGCCTTCTGGGGCCAACGTCCTGACTTTC
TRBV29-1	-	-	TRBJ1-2	CSVERSYGYTF	TGCAGCGTTGAGAGGTCCTATGGCTACACCTTC
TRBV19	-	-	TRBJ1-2	CASSMGDTYGYTF	TGTGCCAGTAGTATGGGGGACACCTATGGCTACACCTTC
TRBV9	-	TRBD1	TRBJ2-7	CASSGGTGTGSYEQYF	TGTGCCAGCAGCGGAGGAACCGGGACAGGCTCCTACGAGCAGTACTTC
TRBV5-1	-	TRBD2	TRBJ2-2	CASSLTLAGVTGELFF	TGCGCCAGCAGCTTGACACTAGCGGGAGTTACCGGGGAGCTGTTTTTT
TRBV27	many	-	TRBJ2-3	CASILTGTDTQYF	TGTGCCAGCATCCTAACGGGCACAGATACGCAGTATTTT
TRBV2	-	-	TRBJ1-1	CASSDDTEAFF	TGTGCCAGCAGTGACGACACTGAAGCTTTCTTT
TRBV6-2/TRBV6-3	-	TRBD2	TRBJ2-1	CASSYSSGSIWDEQFF	TGTGCCAGCAGTTACAGTAGCGGGAGCATTTGGGATGAGCAGTTCTTC
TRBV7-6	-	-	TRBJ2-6	CASSVSVPSGANVLTF	TGTGCCAGCAGCGTATCCGTCCCTTCTGGGGCCAACGTCCTGACTTTC
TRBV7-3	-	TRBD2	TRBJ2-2	CASSLAGVNTGELFF	TGTGCCAGCAGCTTAGCGGGGGTGAACACCGGGGAGCTGTTTTTT
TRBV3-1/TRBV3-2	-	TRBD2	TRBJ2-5	CASSPYSGGAGETQYF	TGTGCCAGCAGCCCATACAGCGGGGGGGCGGGGGAGACCCAGTACTTC
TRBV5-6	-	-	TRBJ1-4	CASSFRQANEKLFF	TGTGCCAGCAGCTTTCGACAGGCTAATGAAAAACTGTTTTTT
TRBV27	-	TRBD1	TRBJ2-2	CASSGYRGYSGELFF	TGTGCCAGCAGTGGCTACAGGGGTTACTCTGGGGAGCTGTTTTTT
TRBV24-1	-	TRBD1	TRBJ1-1	CATSESGGDDTEAFF	TGTGCCACCAGTGAATCAGGGGGCGATGACACTGAAGCTTTCTTT
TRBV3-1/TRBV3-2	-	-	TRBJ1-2	CASSQDGRGGPYGYTF	TGTGCCAGCAGCCAAGATGGAAGGGGGGGCCCCTATGGCTACACCTTC
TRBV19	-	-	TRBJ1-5	CASTPRQSAQPQHF	TGTGCCAGTACCCCGAGACAGTCCGCTCAGCCCCAGCATTTT
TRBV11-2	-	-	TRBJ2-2	CASSLERGTSNTGELFF	TGTGCCAGCAGCTTAGAACGCGGAACTTCGAACACCGGGGAGCTGTTTTTT
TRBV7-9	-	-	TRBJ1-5	CASFGDNQPQHF	TGTGCCAGCTTCGGGGATAATCAGCCCCAGCATTTT
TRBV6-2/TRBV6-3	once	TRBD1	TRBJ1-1	CASSAGDRGLGTEAFF	TGTGCCAGCAGCGCTGGGGACAGGGGGCTTGGCACTGAAGCTTTCTTT
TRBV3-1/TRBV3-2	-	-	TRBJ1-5	CASSQTPTGWGNQPQHF	TGTGCCAGCAGCCAAACCCCGACGGGGTGGGGCAATCAGCCCCAGCATTTT
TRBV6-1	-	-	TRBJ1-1	CASSDPWGVNTEAFF	TGTGCCAGCAGTGACCCCTGGGGGGTTAACACTGAAGCTTTCTTT
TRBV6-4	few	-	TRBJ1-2	CASSLTPNYGYTF	TGTGCCAGCAGCCTGACTCCAAACTATGGCTACACCTTC
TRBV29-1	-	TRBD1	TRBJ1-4	CSVDTGTENEKLFF	TGCAGCGTCGACACCGGGACAGAAAATGAAAAACTGTTTTTT
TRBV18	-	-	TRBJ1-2	CASSPQGADYGYTF	TGTGCCAGCTCACCACAAGGGGCCGACTATGGCTACACCTTC
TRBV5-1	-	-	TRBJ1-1	CASSFQGLNTEAFF	TGCGCCAGCAGCTTCCAGGGCCTGAACACTGAAGCTTTCTTT